A selection of T cell receptor beta chains follows, all from one sample in a study of cytomegalovirus exposure and HLA in healthy donors. TCRdb's copy holds only in-frame clones and misses some; the assay was immunoSEQ multiplex PCR. The table lists over 100,000 clones, less than 85% of them singletons. Source material: PBMCs. These receptors all come from a man in his forties or fifties in good health and CMV-seronegative. Both conserved end residues are part of each CDR3. A D gene is named only where the DNA matches it firmly. Where a row states a size, it is once, few, many or the class of an expanded clone; other rows omit it.

j_call d_call v_call clone_size cdr3_nt cdr3_aa
TRBJ2-7 TRBD1 TRBV7-9 - TGTGCCAGCAGCTCTATGGGGGACAGGGTGCCCTACGAGCAGTACTTC CASSSMGDRVPYEQYF
TRBJ2-7 - TRBV7-2 - TGTGCCAGCAGCCACGACAGCCAAGGTGGTTTCGAGCAGTACTTC CASSHDSQGGFEQYF
TRBJ2-6 - TRBV19 - TGTGCCAGTAGTAGGGAGGCTCTTAGCTCTGGGGCCAACGTCCTGACTTTC CASSREALSSGANVLTF
TRBJ1-5 TRBD1 TRBV9 once TGTGCCAGCAGCGTAGGGGACAGGGCGCAGCCCCAGCATTTT CASSVGDRAQPQHF
TRBJ1-1 TRBD1 TRBV5-1 - TGCGCCAGCAGCTGGACAGGGGGAAGCACTGAAGCTTTCTTT CASSWTGGSTEAFF
TRBJ1-6 TRBD1 TRBV7-3 - TGTGCCAGCAGACAGGGGGAAGGATCACCCCTCCACTTT CASRQGEGSPLHF
TRBJ1-5 - TRBV2 - TGTGCCAGCAGTGGTCTGGGCACGGGCAATCAGCCCCAGCATTTT CASSGLGTGNQPQHF
TRBJ2-2 - TRBV19 once TGTGCCAGTAGCACCGGGTTCATGTTCGCGAACACCGGGGAGCTGTTTTTT CASSTGFMFANTGELFF
TRBJ2-5 TRBD2 TRBV10-3 - TGTGCCACTCAAGCGGGGGAGGAGACCCAGTACTTC CATQAGEETQYF
TRBJ2-1 - TRBV19 few TGTGCCAGTAGTATAGACTCAGGGGCCCCCTACAATGAGCAGTTCTTC CASSIDSGAPYNEQFF
TRBJ2-7 TRBD1 TRBV19 few TGTGCCAGTAGTATACGGACAGGTCACCTGGGGGAGCAGTACTTC CASSIRTGHLGEQYF
TRBJ1-5 TRBD1 TRBV6-5 - TGTGCCAGCAGCCCCGGGACAGGTAATCGTCAGCCCCAGCATTTT CASSPGTGNRQPQHF
TRBJ1-2 TRBD1 TRBV29-1 - TGCAGCGTTAAAGGACAGGGGTTCTATGGCTACACCTTC CSVKGQGFYGYTF
TRBJ1-2 - TRBV7-9 - TGTGCCAGCAGCTTGTATGTGACACCTTATGGCTACACCTTC CASSLYVTPYGYTF
TRBJ1-2 TRBD1 TRBV19 - TGTGCCAGTAGTACCAGACAGGGTCTCTCTATCTCTGGCTACACCTTC CASSTRQGLSISGYTF
TRBJ2-7 TRBD2 TRBV5-1 - TGCGCCAGCAGCCGTGGACTAGCGGGCCCTGCTGCAATTATGTACGAGCAGTACTTC CASSRGLAGPAAIMYEQYF
TRBJ2-1 TRBD1 TRBV5-4 - TGTGCCAGCAGCTTGGGGGGACAGGGAAGATATGAGCAGTTCTTC CASSLGGQGRYEQFF
TRBJ2-7 TRBD1 TRBV7-2 once TGTGCCAGCAGCTCTTCGGGACAGACCTACGAGCAGTACTTC CASSSSGQTYEQYF
TRBJ2-5 - TRBV12-1 - TGTGCCAGCAGCTGCCGACAGAGGGCTAGCGGGGGGGCCTGCCAAGAGACCCAGTACTTC CASSCRQRASGGACQETQYF
TRBJ1-5 - TRBV11-2 - TGTGCCAGCAGCCGCAGCTCTAGAGATCAGCCCCAGCATTTT CASSRSSRDQPQHF
TRBJ2-7 - TRBV9 once TGTGCCAGCAGCGTAGCTCCCAGGACCTACGAGCAGTACTTC CASSVAPRTYEQYF
TRBJ2-1 - TRBV5-1 - TGCGCCAGCAGCAAGGGCGGGACAGAACAAAGTGAGCAGTTCTTC CASSKGGTEQSEQFF
TRBJ1-1 TRBD1 TRBV5-1 - TGCGCCAGCACGCATGCCGGGACAGGGACGGGCACTGAAGCTTTCTTT CASTHAGTGTGTEAFF
TRBJ2-5 TRBD1 TRBV29-1 - TGCAGCGTTCTGAACAGGGGAGAGACCCAGTACTTC CSVLNRGETQYF
TRBJ2-3 TRBD2 TRBV28 - TGTGCCATCGGTACTAGCGGCACAGATACGCAGTATTTT CAIGTSGTDTQYF
TRBJ2-2 TRBD1 TRBV11-2 - TGTGCCAGCAGCTCCATCAGGGGGCACGGGGAGCTGTTTTTT CASSSIRGHGELFF
TRBJ2-7 TRBD1 TRBV7-8 - TGTGCCAGCGGGCCAGGGGGTTTGAGCGAGCAGTACTTC CASGPGGLSEQYF
TRBJ1-1 TRBD1 TRBV7-3 - TGTGCCAGCAGTTCGACAGGGGGCGATACTGAAGCTTTCTTT CASSSTGGDTEAFF
TRBJ1-2 TRBD1 TRBV2 medium-sized TGTGCCAGCAGTGAAAGTCAAGGGGGCCATAACTATGGCTACACCTTC CASSESQGGHNYGYTF
TRBJ1-5 TRBD1 TRBV5-8 - TGTGCCAGCAGCTTGGAGGACAGGGGCACGAAGGCCCAGCATTTT CASSLEDRGTKAQHF
TRBJ2-3 - TRBV5-1 - TGCGCCAGCAGCCGGACCCCCTGGGGGGGCGGGACAGATACGCAGTATTTT CASSRTPWGGGTDTQYF
TRBJ1-2 - TRBV21-1 - TGTGCCAGAGGACGGGACAGCCTCCTCTATGGCTACACCTTC CARGRDSLLYGYTF
TRBJ1-1 - TRBV7-3 few TGTGCCAGCAGCTTAGACAGGACCTTGAACACTGAAGCTTTCTTT CASSLDRTLNTEAFF